Listed below are T cell receptor beta chains from one sample, sequenced in a study of read filtering for tumor transcriptome and immune sequencing. Each CDR3 protein gets one entry after TCRdb re-called the reads with MiXCR. This sample yields around 25,000 distinct CDR3 sequences, of which 22% are seen a single time; 40% to 55% belongs to the top ten. Sequencing was performed on a population of CD138-negative cells sorted from bone marrow. These receptors were taken from a donor aged 40 or over with multiple myeloma. Both conserved end residues are part of each CDR3. D genes are given only for firm matches. Clone size is not always given. Where it is, it says once, few, many or a class for expanded clones.

J gene: TRBJ2-7
D gene: NA
clone size: NA
V gene: TRBV9
CDR3 DNA: TGTGCCAGCAGCTTTTCCGACTTCCCCTCCTACGAGCAGTACTTC
CDR3 protein: CASSFSDFPSYEQYF

J gene: TRBJ2-7
D gene: NA
clone size: many
V gene: TRBV9
CDR3 DNA: TGTGCCAGCACCCCTAGTGGGGAGGCCAGGTGGGAGCAGTACTTC
CDR3 protein: CASTPSGEARWEQYF

J gene: TRBJ1-2
D gene: NA
clone size: few
V gene: TRBV20-1
CDR3 DNA: TGCAGTGCTAGTTGGGTTTTTGTTGGGAACTATGGCTACACCTTC
CDR3 protein: CSASWVFVGNYGYTF

J gene: TRBJ2-7
D gene: TRBD1
clone size: many
V gene: TRBV5-1
CDR3 DNA: TGCGCCAGCAGCACGGAGACAGGGTTCGCCTACGAGCAGTACTTC
CDR3 protein: CASSTETGFAYEQYF

J gene: TRBJ2-1
D gene: NA
clone size: many
V gene: TRBV7-2
CDR3 DNA: TGTGCCAGCAGCCCGAGAAGGGGAACCTACAATGAGCAGTTCTTC
CDR3 protein: CASSPRRGTYNEQFF

J gene: TRBJ2-1
D gene: NA
clone size: large
V gene: TRBV3-1
CDR3 DNA: TGTGCCAGCAGCTACGCGACCTGGGATGAGCAGTTCTTC
CDR3 protein: CASSYATWDEQFF

J gene: TRBJ2-3
D gene: NA
clone size: few
V gene: TRBV2
CDR3 DNA: TGTGCCAGCAGGCCAGTCACAGATACGCAGTATTTT
CDR3 protein: CASRPVTDTQYF

J gene: TRBJ2-3
D gene: NA
clone size: NA
V gene: TRBV10-3
CDR3 DNA: TGTGCCATCAGTTCGATTAGTCCCAGGGGCACAGATACGCAGTATTTT
CDR3 protein: CAISSISPRGTDTQYF

J gene: TRBJ2-3
D gene: NA
clone size: many
V gene: TRBV29-1
CDR3 DNA: TGCAGCGCCGGGGAAGATACGCAGTATTTT
CDR3 protein: CSAGEDTQYF

J gene: TRBJ2-1
D gene: NA
clone size: NA
V gene: TRBV9
CDR3 DNA: TGTGTCAGCAGCGTAGAGCCTTTTGGGGCCGGGAGTGAGCAGTTCTTC
CDR3 protein: CVSSVEPFGAGSEQFF